This T cell receptor (beta chain) appears in the sequencing data of a study of T cell changes during pregnancy in multiple sclerosis. Profiled with immunoSEQ multiplex PCR; TCRdb holds only in-frame clones, not every one. The sample records over 65,000 clones, more than 85% being singletons. CDR3 length: 14 residues. The specimen comprised peripheral blood, sampled in the first trimester of pregnancy. This TCR came from a female donor in good health, enrolled as a control in a pregnancy study. The chain has TRBV21-1 and TRBJ2-7; TRBD2 is taken as the D call from the table, unchecked against the DNA. TRBV21-1 is flagged as a pseudogene. In DNA form, the CDR3 reads TGTGCCAGCGCCACGGGGGGAAAGTCCTACGAGCAGTACTTC. This translates into CASATGGKSYEQYF.